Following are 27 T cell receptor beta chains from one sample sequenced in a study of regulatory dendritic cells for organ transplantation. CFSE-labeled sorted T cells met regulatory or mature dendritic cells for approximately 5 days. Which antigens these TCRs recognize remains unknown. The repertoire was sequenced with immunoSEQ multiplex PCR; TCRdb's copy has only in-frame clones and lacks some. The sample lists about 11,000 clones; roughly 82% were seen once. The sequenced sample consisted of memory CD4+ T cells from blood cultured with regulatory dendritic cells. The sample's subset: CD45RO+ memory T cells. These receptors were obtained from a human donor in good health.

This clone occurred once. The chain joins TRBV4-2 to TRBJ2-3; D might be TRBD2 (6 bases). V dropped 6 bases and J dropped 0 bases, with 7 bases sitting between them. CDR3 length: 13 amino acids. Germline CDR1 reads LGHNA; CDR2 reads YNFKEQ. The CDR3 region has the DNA TGTGCCAGCAGGAGCGGGAGCACAGATACGCAGTATTTT. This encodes CASRSGSTDTQYF.

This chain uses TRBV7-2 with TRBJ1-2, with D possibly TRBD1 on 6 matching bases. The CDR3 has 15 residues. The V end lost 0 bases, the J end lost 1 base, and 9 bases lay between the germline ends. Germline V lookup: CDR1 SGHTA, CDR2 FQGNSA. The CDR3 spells CASSLAAGVNYGYTF. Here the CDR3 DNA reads TGTGCCAGCAGCTTAGCAGCAGGGGTTAACTATGGCTACACCTTC.

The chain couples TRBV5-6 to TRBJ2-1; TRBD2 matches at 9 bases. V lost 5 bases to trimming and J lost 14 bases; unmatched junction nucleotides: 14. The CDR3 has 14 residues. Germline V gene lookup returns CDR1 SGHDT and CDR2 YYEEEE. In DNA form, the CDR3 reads TGTGCCAGCAGGAGGGTGAGCGGGGGGCCCGCAGAGTTCTTC. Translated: CASRRVSGGPAEFF.

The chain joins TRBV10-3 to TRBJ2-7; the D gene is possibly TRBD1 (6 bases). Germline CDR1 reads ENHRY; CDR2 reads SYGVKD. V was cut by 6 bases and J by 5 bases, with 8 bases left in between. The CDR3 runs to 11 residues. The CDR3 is CAIRDSNEQYF. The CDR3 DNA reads TGTGCCATCAGGGACAGCAACGAGCAGTACTTC.

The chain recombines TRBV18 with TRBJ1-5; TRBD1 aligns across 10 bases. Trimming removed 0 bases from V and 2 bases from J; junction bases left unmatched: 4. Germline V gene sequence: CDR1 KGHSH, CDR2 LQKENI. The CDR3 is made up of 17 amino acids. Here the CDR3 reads CASSPPRGTGGNQPQHF. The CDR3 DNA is TGTGCCAGCTCACCACCGAGGGGGACAGGGGGCAATCAGCCCCAGCATTTT.

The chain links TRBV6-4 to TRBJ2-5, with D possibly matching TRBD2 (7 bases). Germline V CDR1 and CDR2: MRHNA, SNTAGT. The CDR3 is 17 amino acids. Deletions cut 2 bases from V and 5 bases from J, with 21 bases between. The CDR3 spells CASSDTGGYQSLETQYF. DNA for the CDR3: TGTGCCAGCAGTGACACGGGGGGCTACCAATCCCTTGAGACCCAGTACTTC.

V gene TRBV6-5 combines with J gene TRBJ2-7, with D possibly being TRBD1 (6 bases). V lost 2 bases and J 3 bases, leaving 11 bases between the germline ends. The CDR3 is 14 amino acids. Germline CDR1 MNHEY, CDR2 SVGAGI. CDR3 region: CASSYRDKNYEQYF. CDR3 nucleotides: TGTGCCAGCAGTTACCGGGACAAGAACTACGAGCAGTACTTC.

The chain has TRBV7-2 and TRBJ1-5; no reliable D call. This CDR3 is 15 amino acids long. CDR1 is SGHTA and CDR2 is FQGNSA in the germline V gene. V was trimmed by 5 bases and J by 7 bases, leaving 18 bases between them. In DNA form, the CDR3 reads TGTGCCAGCAGCCAAGATAGGGAGAGAAGCCAGCCCCAGCATTTT. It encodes CASSQDRERSQPQHF.

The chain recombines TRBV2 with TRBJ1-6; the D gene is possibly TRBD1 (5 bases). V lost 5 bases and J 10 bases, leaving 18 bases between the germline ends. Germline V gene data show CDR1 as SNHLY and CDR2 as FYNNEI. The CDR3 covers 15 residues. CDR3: CASSFRYGTGSPLHF. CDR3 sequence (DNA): TGTGCCAGCAGTTTCCGGTATGGGACTGGGTCACCCCTCCACTTT.

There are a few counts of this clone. The CDR3, as DNA: TGTGCCAGCAGTGGGACATTCCCCTACGAGCAGTACTTC. Residues: CASSGTFPYEQYF. The chain joins TRBV7-9 to TRBJ2-7; a possible D gene is TRBD1 (6 bases). From germline, CDR1 is SEHNR and CDR2 FQNEAQ (reference sequence). Trimming removed 6 bases from V and 2 bases from J, with 11 bases in between. The CDR3 length is 13 residues.

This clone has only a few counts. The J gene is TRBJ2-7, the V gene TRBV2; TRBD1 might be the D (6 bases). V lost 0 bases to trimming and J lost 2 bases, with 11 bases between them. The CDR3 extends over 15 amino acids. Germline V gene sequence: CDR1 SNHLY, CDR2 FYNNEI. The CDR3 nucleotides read TGTGCCAGCAGTGAAGCGAGACAGGCAGCCTACGAGCAGTACTTC. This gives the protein CASSEARQAAYEQYF.

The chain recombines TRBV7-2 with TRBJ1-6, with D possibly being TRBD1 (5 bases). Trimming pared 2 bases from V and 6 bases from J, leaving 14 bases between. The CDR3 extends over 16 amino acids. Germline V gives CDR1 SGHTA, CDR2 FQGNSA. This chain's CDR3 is CASSLNPEGSNSPLHF. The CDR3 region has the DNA TGTGCCAGCAGCTTAAACCCGGAGGGGTCTAATTCACCCCTCCACTTT.

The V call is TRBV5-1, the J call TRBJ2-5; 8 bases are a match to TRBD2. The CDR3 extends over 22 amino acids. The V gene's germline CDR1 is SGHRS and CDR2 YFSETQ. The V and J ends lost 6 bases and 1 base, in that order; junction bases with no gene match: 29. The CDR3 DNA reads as TGCGCCAGCAACTCCCGGGACGGCGCTTCGAGGAAGCGGGGGTTCCTCCAAGAGACCCAGTACTTC. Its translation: CASNSRDGASRKRGFLQETQYF.

The CDR3 DNA follows: TGTGCCAGCAGTTTTGGGGCGGGGGCTTCCACAGATACGCAGTATTTT. As protein: CASSFGAGASTDTQYF. V and J are TRBV27 and TRBJ2-3; a weak D match, TRBD2 (7 bases). Germline values: CDR1 MNHEY, CDR2 SMNVEV (reference sequence). Trimming left V 3 bases short and J 2 bases short, with 15 bases between. This CDR3 region has 16 residues.

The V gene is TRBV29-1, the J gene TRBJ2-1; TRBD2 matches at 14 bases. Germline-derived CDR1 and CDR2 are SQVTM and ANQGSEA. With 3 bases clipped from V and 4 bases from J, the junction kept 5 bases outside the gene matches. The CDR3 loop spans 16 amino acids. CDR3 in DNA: TGCAGCGTTGATCGGACTAGCGGGGGGACTTACAATGAGCAGTTCTTC. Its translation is CSVDRTSGGTYNEQFF.

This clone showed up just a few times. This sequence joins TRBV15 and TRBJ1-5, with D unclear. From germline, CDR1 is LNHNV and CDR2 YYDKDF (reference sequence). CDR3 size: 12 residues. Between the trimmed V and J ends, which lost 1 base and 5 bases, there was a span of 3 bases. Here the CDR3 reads CATSRGDQPQHF. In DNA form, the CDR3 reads TGTGCCACCAGCAGAGGAGATCAGCCCCAGCATTTT.

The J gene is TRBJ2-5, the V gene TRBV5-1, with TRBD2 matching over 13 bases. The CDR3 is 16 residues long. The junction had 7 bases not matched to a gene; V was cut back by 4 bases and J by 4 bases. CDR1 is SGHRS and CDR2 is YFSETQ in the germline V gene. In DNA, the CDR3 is TGCGCCAGCAGCCCAGGGACTAGCGGGGTCATAGAGACCCAGTACTTC. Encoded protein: CASSPGTSGVIETQYF.

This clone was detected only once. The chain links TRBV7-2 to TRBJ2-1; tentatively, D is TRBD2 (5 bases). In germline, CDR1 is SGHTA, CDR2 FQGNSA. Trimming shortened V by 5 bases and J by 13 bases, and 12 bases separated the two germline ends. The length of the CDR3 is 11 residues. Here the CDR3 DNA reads TGTGCCAGCAGCCCTAGCAGCGTTCAGTTCTTC. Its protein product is CASSPSSVQFF.

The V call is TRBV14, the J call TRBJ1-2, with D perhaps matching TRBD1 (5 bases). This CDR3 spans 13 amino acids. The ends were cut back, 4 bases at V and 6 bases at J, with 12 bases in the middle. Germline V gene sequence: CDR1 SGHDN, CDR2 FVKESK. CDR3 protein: CASSRTRSDGYTF. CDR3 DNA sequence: TGTGCCAGCAGCCGGACACGGTCGGATGGCTACACCTTC.

CDR3 region: CASSSQVAGEQYF. The CDR3 coding sequence is TGTGCCAGCAGCTCCCAGGTGGCTGGCGAGCAGTACTTC. The V gene is TRBV7-2, the J gene TRBJ2-7; D unclear. Looked up from germline, CDR1 is SGHTA and CDR2 is FQGNSA. Between the trimmed V and J ends, which lost 4 bases and 6 bases, there was a span of 13 bases. There are 13 residues in the CDR3.

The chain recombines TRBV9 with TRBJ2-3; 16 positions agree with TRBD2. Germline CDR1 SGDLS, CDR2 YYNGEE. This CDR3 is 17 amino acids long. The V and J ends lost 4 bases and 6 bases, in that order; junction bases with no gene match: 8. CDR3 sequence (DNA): TGTGCCAGCAGCCTGTCGGGACTAGCGGGGGGGCCGGATACGCAGTATTTT. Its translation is CASSLSGLAGGPDTQYF.

This chain's CDR3 is CASSVVNTNYGYTF. The CDR3 DNA reads as TGTGCCAGCAGCGTAGTAAACACCAACTATGGCTACACCTTC. The gene calls are TRBV9 and TRBJ1-2; D gene uncertain. The CDR3 runs 14 residues. The germline CDR1 and CDR2 sequences are SGDLS and YYNGEE. Trimming removed 0 bases at V and 2 bases at J, with 8 bases between.

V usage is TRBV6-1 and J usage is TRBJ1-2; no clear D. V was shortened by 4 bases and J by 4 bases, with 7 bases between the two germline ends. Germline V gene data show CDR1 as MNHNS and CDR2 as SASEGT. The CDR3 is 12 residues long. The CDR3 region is CASSGQFYGYTF. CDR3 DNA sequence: TGTGCCAGCAGTGGGCAGTTCTATGGCTACACCTTC.

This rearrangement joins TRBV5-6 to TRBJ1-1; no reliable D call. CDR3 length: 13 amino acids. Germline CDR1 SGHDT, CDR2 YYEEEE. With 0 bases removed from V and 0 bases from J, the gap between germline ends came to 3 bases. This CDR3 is CASSLVMNTEAFF. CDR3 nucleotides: TGTGCCAGCAGCTTGGTAATGAACACTGAAGCTTTCTTT.

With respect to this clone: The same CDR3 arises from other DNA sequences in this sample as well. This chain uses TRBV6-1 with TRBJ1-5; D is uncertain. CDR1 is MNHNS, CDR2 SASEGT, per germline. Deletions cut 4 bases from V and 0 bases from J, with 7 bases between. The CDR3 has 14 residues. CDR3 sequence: CASSAGISNQPQHF. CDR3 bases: TGTGCCAGCAGTGCCGGGATTAGCAATCAGCCCCAGCATTTT.

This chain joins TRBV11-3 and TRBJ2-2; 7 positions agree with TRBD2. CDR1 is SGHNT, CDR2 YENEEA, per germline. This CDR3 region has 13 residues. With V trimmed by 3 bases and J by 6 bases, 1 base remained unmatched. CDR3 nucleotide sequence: TGTGCCAGCAGCTTCACTAGCGCCGGGGAGCTGTTTTTT. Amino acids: CASSFTSAGELFF. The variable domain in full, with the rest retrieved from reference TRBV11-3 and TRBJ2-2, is EAGVVQSPRYKIIEKKQPVAFWCNPISGHNTLYWYLQNLGQGPELLIRYENEEAVDDSQLPKDRFSAERLKGVDSTLKIQPAELGDSAVYLCASSFTSAGELFFGEGSRLTVL.

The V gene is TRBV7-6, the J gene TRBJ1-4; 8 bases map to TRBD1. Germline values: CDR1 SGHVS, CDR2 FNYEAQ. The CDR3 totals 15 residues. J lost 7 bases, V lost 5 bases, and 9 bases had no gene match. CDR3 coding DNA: TGTGCCAGCAGCGCGTTCAGGGGGCCGGTTGAAAAACTGTTTTTT. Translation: CASSAFRGPVEKLFF.